This TCR beta chain appears in the sequencing data of a study of T cell responses to AZD1222 COVID-19 vaccine. Notes on the study in general: At baseline, seropositivity was found in only six AZD1222 recipients. Reportedly, nearly half the spike-specific TCRs target unmutated variant regions.

A word on this clone: The antigen is unknown.

CDR3 length equals 15 residues. Measured with immunoSEQ multiplex PCR; TCRdb has only the in-frame clones, and not every one. The sample yields 60,000 to 70,000 clones, over 75% seen once. The input for sequencing was peripheral blood, taken on day 0 of AZD1222 vaccination. The TCR was taken from an adult in good health. The chain couples TRBV21-1 to TRBJ2-5; the table calls TRBD2, which could not be checked here. TRBV21-1 is a known pseudogene. The CDR3 region has the DNA TGTGCCAGCAGGGGACTAGCGGGGCAACAAGAGACCCAGTACTTC. It encodes CASRGLAGQQETQYF.